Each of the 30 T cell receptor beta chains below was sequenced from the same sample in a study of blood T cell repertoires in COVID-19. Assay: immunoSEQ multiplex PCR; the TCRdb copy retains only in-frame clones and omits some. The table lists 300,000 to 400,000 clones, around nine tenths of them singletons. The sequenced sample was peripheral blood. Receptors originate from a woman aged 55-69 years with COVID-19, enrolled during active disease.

Here the CDR3 reads CASSSMKGHPGTEAFF. The CDR3, as DNA: TGTGCCAGCAGCTCCATGAAGGGACACCCGGGCACTGAAGCTTTCTTT. J is TRBJ1-1 and V is TRBV7-3, with D maybe TRBD1 (6 bases). The CDR3 contains 16 residues. Germline-derived CDR1 and CDR2 are SGHTA and FQGTGA. V was pared by 4 bases and J by 4 bases, with 19 bases between. Complete variable domain (other parts from reference TRBV7-3 and TRBJ1-1): GAGVSQTPSNKVTEKGKYVELRCDPISGHTALYWYRQSLGQGPEFLIYFQGTGAADDSGLPNDRFFAVRPEGSVSTLKIQRTERGDSAVYLCASSSMKGHPGTEAFFGQGTRLTVV.

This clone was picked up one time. CDR3 coding DNA: TGTGCCAGTAGTATGCCCTCCGAGGTAGCGGGGGTAAACAATGAGCAGTTCTTC. Residues: CASSMPSEVAGVNNEQFF. The gene calls are TRBV19 and TRBJ2-1; TRBD2 agrees at 9 bases. V dropped 3 bases and J dropped 5; count of bases not matched to a gene: 14. Germline V gives CDR1 LNHDA, CDR2 SQIVND (reference sequence). The CDR3 loop spans 18 amino acids. The full variable domain, its missing parts supplied by reference TRBV19 and TRBJ2-1, is DGGITQSPKYLFRKEGQNVTLSCEQNLNHDAMYWYRQDPGQGLRLIYYSQIVNDFQKGDIAEGYSVSREKKESFPLTVTSAQKNPTAFYLCASSMPSEVAGVNNEQFFGPGTRLTVL.

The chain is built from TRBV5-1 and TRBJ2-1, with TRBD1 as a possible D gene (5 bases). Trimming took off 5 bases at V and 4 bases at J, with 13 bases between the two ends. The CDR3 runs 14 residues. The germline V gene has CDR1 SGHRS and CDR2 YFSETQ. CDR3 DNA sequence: TGCGCCAGCAGGCCGCGACAGCAGTACAATGAGCAGTTCTTC. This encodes CASRPRQQYNEQFF. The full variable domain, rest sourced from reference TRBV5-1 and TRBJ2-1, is KAGVTQTPRYLIKTRGQQVTLSCSPISGHRSVSWYQQTPGQGLQFLFEYFSETQRNKGNFPGRFSGRQFSNSRSEMNVSTLELGDSALYLCASRPRQQYNEQFFGPGTRLTVL.

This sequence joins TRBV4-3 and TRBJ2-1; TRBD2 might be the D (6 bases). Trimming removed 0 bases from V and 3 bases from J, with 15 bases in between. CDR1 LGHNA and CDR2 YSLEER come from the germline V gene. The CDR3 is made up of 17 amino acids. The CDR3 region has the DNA TGCGCCAGCAGCCAAGAACTAACTAGCCCGGTCTACAATGAGCAGTTCTTC. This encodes CASSQELTSPVYNEQFF.

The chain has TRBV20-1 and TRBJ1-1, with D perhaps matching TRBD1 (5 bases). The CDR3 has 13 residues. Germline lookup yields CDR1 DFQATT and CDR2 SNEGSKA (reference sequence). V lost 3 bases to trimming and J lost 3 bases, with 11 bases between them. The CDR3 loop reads CSASGQGYTEAFF. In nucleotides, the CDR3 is TGCAGTGCTAGTGGTCAGGGTTACACTGAAGCTTTCTTT.

The chain's CDR3 is CASRSGTGGTGELFF. CDR3 DNA: TGTGCCAGCAGGTCCGGGACAGGGGGCACCGGGGAGCTGTTTTTT. J is TRBJ2-2 and V is TRBV7-7; 11 nucleotides agree with TRBD1. Germline CDR1 is SSHAT and CDR2 is FNYEAQ (reference sequence). The CDR3 has 15 residues. V shed 6 bases and J 4 bases; nucleotides not matched to a gene: 4.

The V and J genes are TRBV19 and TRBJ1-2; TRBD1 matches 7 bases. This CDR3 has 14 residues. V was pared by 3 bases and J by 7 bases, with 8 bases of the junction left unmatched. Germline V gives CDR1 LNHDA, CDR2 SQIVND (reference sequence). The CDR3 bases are TGTGCCAGTAGTATCCGGACAGGCCCCTTTGGCTACACCTTC. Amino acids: CASSIRTGPFGYTF.

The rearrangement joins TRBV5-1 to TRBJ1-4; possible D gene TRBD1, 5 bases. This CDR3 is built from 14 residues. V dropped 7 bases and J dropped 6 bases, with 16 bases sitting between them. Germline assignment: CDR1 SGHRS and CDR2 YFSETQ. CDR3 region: CASFRDLGDEKLFF. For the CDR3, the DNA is TGCGCCAGCTTCCGGGACTTGGGGGATGAAAAACTGTTTTTT.

The CDR3 sequence is CSGQQQNYGYTF. CDR3 DNA sequence: TGCAGCGGCCAACAGCAGAACTATGGCTACACCTTC. V and J are TRBV29-1 and TRBJ1-2, with no clear D. The germline CDR1 and CDR2 sequences are SQVTM and ANQGSEA. This CDR3 contains 12 residues. Trimming removed 7 bases at V and 2 bases at J, with 11 bases between. Based on the CDR3 plus reference TRBV29-1 and TRBJ1-2, the full variable domain is SAVISQKPSRDICQRGTSLTIQCQVDSQVTMMFWYRQQPGQSLTLIATANQGSEATYESGFVIDKFPISRPNLTFSTLTVSNMSPEDSSIYLCSGQQQNYGYTFGSGTRLTVV.

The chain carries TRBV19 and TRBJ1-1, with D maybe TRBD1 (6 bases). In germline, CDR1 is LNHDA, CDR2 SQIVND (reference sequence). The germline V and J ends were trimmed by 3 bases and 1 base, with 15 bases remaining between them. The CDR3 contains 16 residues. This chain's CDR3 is CASSIIQGSRNTEAFF. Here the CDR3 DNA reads TGTGCCAGTAGTATTATCCAGGGGTCCCGGAACACTGAAGCTTTCTTT.

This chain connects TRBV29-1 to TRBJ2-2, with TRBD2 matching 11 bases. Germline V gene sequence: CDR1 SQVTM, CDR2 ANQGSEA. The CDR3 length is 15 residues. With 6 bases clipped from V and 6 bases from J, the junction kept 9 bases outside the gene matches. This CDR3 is CSVGTSGGFAGELFF. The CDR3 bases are TGCAGCGTGGGAACTAGCGGGGGTTTCGCCGGGGAGCTGTTTTTT.

Here the CDR3 reads CASRGTGSEAFF. The CDR3 region has the DNA TGCGCCAGCAGGGGGACAGGATCTGAAGCTTTCTTT. The chain joins TRBV4-3 to TRBJ1-1, with 8 bases matching TRBD1. The CDR3 is 12 amino acids. Per the germline V gene, CDR1 is LGHNA and CDR2 is YSLEER. J lost 6 bases, V lost 6 bases, and 3 bases had no gene match.

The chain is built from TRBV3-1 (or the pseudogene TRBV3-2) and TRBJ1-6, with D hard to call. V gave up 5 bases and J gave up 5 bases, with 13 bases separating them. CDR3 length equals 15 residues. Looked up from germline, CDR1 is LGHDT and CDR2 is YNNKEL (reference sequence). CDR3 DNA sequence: TGTGCCAGCAGCACAAACACCGGGAATAATTCACCCCTCCACTTT. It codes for CASSTNTGNNSPLHF.

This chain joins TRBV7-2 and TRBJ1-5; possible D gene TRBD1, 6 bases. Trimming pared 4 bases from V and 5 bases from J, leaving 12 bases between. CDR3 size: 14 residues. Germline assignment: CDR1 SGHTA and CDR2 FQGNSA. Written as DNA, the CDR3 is TGTGCCAGCAGCTCGGACAGAGCATATCAGCCCCAGCATTTT. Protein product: CASSSDRAYQPQHF.

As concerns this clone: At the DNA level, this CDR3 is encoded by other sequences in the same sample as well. The CDR3 loop reads CAWSRVYEQYF. The CDR3 region has the DNA TGTGCCTGGAGCAGGGTCTACGAGCAGTACTTC. The chain carries TRBV30 and TRBJ2-7; possible D gene TRBD1, 5 bases. Between the trimmed V and J ends, which lost 3 bases and 3 bases, there was a span of 6 bases. Per the germline V gene, CDR1 is GTSNPN and CDR2 is SVGIG (reference sequence). CDR3 length equals 11 residues.

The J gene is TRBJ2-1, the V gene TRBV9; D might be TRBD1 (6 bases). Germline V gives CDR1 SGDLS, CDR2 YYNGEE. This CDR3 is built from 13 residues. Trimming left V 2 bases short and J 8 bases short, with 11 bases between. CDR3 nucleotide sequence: TGTGCCAGCAGCGTTATGACAGGCGATGAGCAGTTCTTC. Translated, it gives CASSVMTGDEQFF.

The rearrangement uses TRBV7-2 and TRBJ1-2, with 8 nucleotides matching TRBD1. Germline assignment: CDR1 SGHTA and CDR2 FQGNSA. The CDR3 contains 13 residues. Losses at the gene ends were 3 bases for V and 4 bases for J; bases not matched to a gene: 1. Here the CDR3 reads CASSLDRAYGYTF. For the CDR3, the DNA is TGTGCCAGCAGCTTGGACAGGGCCTATGGCTACACCTTC.

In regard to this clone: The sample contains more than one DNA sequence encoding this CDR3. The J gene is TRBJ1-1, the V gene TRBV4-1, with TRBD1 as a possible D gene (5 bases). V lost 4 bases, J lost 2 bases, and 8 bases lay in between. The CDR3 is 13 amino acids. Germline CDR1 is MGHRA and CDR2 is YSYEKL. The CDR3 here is CASSRGGNTEAFF. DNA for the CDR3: TGCGCCAGCAGCCGGGGCGGAAACACTGAAGCTTTCTTT.

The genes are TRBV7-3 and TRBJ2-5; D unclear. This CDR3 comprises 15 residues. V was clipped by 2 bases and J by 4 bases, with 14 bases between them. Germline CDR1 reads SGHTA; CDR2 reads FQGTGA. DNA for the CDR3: TGTGCCAGCAGCTTAGGCCCCCAATCCCGAGAGACCCAGTACTTC. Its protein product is CASSLGPQSRETQYF. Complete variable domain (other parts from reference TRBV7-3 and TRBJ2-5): GAGVSQTPSNKVTEKGKYVELRCDPISGHTALYWYRQSLGQGPEFLIYFQGTGAADDSGLPNDRFFAVRPEGSVSTLKIQRTERGDSAVYLCASSLGPQSRETQYFGPGTRLLVL.

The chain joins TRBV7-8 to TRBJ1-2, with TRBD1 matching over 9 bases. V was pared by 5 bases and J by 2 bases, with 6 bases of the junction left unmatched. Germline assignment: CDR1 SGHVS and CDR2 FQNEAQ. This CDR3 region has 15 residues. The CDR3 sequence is CASSRPGTGNYGYTF. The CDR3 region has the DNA TGTGCCAGCAGCCGACCCGGGACAGGGAACTATGGCTACACCTTC.

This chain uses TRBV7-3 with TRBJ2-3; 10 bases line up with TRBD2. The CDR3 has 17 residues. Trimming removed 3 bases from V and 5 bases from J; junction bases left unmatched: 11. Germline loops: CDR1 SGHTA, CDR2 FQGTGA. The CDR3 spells CASSLGSGGAGRDTQYF. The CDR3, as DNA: TGTGCCAGCAGCTTGGGAAGCGGGGGGGCCGGGAGAGATACGCAGTATTTT.

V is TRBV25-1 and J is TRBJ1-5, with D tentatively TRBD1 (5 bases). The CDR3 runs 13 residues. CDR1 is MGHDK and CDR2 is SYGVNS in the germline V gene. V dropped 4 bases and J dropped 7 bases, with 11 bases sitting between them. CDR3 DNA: TGTGCCAGCAGTGGGTGGGGGAGGCAGCCCCAGCATTTT. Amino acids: CASSGWGRQPQHF.

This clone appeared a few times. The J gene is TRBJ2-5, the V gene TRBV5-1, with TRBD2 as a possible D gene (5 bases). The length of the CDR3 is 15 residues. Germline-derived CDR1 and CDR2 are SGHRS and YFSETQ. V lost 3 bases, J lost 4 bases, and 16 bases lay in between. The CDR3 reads CASSSEGLTAETQYF. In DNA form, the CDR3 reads TGCGCCAGCAGCTCCGAGGGCCTCACGGCAGAGACCCAGTACTTC.

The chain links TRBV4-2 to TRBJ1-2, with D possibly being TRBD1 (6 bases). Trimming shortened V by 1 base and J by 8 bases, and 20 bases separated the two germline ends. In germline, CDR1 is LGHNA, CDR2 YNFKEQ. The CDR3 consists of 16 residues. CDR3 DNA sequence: TGTGCCAGCAGCCAAGTCGGCTATCCAGGGGCCGACGGCTACACCTTC. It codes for CASSQVGYPGADGYTF.

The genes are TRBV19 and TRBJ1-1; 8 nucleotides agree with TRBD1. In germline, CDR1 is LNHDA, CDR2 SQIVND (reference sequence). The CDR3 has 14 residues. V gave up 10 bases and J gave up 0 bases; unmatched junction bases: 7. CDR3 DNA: TGTGCCACCACGCGGACAGGGATGAACACTGAAGCTTTCTTT. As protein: CATTRTGMNTEAFF.

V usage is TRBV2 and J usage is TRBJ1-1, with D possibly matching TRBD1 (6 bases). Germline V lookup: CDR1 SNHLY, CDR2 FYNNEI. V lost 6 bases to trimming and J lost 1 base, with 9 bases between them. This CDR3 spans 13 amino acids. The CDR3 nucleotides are TGTGCCAGCAGGGCGGACAGGAACACTGAAGCTTTCTTT. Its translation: CASRADRNTEAFF.

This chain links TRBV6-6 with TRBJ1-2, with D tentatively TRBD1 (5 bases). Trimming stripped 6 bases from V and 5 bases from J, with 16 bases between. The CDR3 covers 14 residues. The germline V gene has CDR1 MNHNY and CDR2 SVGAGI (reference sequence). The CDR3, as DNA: TGTGCCAGCAGCCGACGCGAAGGGACTTATGGCTACACCTTC. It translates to CASSRREGTYGYTF.

CDR3 in amino acids: CASSFSISNEKLFF. The CDR3 DNA reads TGTGCCAGCAGCTTCAGTATCTCTAATGAAAAACTGTTTTTT. The rearrangement links TRBV7-2 to TRBJ1-4; D remains unclear. The length of the CDR3 is 14 residues. The V end lost 3 bases, the J end lost 3 bases, and 8 bases lay between the germline ends. From germline, CDR1 is SGHTA and CDR2 FQGNSA.

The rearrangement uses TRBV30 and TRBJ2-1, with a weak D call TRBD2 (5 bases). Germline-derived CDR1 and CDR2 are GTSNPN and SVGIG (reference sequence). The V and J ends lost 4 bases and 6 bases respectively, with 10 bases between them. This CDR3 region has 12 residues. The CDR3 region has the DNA TGTGCCTGGACCCCCGGGATCAATGAGCAGTTCTTC. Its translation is CAWTPGINEQFF.

The CDR3 sequence is CASSDGTGNEKLFF. The CDR3, as DNA: TGCGCCAGCAGCGATGGGACAGGGAATGAAAAACTGTTTTTT. The rearrangement joins TRBV10-1 to TRBJ1-4; the match to TRBD1 covers 9 bases. CDR3 length equals 14 residues. V shed 6 bases and J 5 bases; nucleotides not matched to a gene: 4. The germline gives CDR1 WNHNN, CDR2 SYGVQD (reference sequence).